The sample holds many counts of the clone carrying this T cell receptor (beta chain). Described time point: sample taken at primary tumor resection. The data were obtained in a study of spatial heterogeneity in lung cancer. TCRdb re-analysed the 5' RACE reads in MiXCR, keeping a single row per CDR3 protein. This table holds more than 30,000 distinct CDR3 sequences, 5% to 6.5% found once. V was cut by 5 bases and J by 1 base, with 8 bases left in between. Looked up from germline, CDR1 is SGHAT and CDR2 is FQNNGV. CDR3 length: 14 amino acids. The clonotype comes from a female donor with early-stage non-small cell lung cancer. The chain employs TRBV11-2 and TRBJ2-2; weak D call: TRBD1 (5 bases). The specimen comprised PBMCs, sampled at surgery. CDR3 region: CASSATGNTGELFF. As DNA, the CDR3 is TGTGCCAGCAGCGCAACAGGGAACACCGGGGAGCTGTTTTTT.